These T cell receptor beta chains were read from a single sample in a study of cytomegalovirus exposure and HLA in healthy donors. Using immunoSEQ multiplex PCR, the repertoire was profiled, and TCRdb retains in-frame clones only, with some absent. The repertoire has some 130,000 clones, about four fifths of them found once; the top ten carry 11%. Sequencing was performed on PBMCs. The receptors were sampled from a male donor in good health and CMV-seropositive. Each CDR3 is given with its conserved first and last residue.

>TRBJ2-5|TRBV15
CATSRDVDRPNF
>TRBJ2-3|TRBV7-2
CASSLVAGELSSTDTQYF
>TRBJ2-4|TRBV30
CAWSPGRDGNIQYF
>TRBJ1-2|TRBV6-5
CASSSTDNYGYTF
>TRBJ2-1|TRBV7-8
CASSFSIAGGSYNEQFF
>TRBJ2-7|TRBV7-9
CASSSGTGVNEQYF
>TRBJ1-2|TRBV7-2
CASSRTGFNYGYTF
>TRBJ2-7|TRBV28
CASSFLGGTYEQYF
>TRBJ1-2|TRBV7-9
CASSLVTVYGYTF
>TRBJ2-1|TRBV29-1
CSVEVLESVEQFF
>TRBJ2-7|TRBV19
CASSIGEREQYF
>TRBJ2-5|TRBV6-4
CASSQEVSETQYF
>TRBJ2-2|TRBV19
CASSADVGELFF
>TRBJ1-2|TRBV2
CASSESGYGYTF
>TRBJ1-2|TRBV19
CASSISRGLGYTF
>TRBJ2-7|TRBV11-1
CASSLEGQTLYEQYF
>TRBJ2-2|TRBV10-3
CATSESGRISTGELFF
>TRBJ2-1|TRBV6-4
CASSALVEAEQFF
>TRBJ2-1|TRBV12-5
CASAQDISYNEQFF
>TRBJ2-7|TRBV28
CASSTGGYRAYEQYF
>TRBJ2-5|TRBV13
CASKMRGGETQYF
>TRBJ2-1|TRBV5-4
CASSFESGNSYNEQFF
>TRBJ2-3|TRBV9
CASSVAGGRASTDTQYF
>TRBJ2-3|TRBV4-2
CASSQEMRGGRSTDTQYF
>TRBJ2-1|TRBV27
CASIAPSDEQFF
>TRBJ1-6|TRBV5-1
CASSPGGRAPPLHF
>TRBJ2-5|TRBV4-2
CASSHSARGEETQYF
>TRBJ2-7|TRBV5-5
CASSWSGSSYEQYF
>TRBJ2-7|TRBV7-8
CASSLNSVGQEGGQYF
>TRBJ2-7|TRBV5-6
CASSPGTGIYEQYF
>TRBJ1-4|TRBV6-6
CASSYSSRNREF
>TRBJ1-1|TRBV4-3
CASSQGDSRSTEAFF